These T cell receptor beta chains were read from a single sample in a study of cytomegalovirus exposure and HLA in healthy donors. Clones were sequenced by immunoSEQ multiplex PCR, and TCRdb holds only the in-frame ones, with some missing. The data show 70,000 or so clones, 74% seen once. The sequenced material came from PBMCs. Source of these receptors: a woman aged 55-69 years in good health and CMV-seropositive. Each CDR3 is given with its conserved first and last residue. The D gene is left open where the match is weak. Rows may omit the clone size; those that give it use once, few, many or a size class.

TGTGCCAGCAGACGAGACAGGTCAACTAATGAAAAACTGTTTTTT	CASRRDRSTNEKLFF	.	TRBJ1-4	.	TRBV2
TGTGCCAGCAGTGAAGCCCAAAATACGCAGTATTTT	CASSEAQNTQYF	.	TRBJ2-3	once	TRBV6-1
TGCAGTGCTCTACCGGGACAGCAAGCTTTCTTT	CSALPGQQAFF	TRBD1	TRBJ1-1	few	TRBV20-1
TGTGCCAGCAGCCTCCTTATGGTAGCCGGAATAAGCACAGATACGCAGTATTTT	CASSLLMVAGISTDTQYF	.	TRBJ2-3	.	TRBV5-4
TGTGCCAGCAGCTTAGGCGGGGCCCCTTCAGATACGCAGTATTTT	CASSLGGAPSDTQYF	.	TRBJ2-3	.	TRBV7-9
TGCGCCAGCAGTCTTGGGGGGATGGATCCTGAAGCTTTCTTT	CASSLGGMDPEAFF	.	TRBJ1-1	.	TRBV5-1
TGTGCCAGCAGCTCCCCTGATGCGAACGAGCAGTACTTC	CASSSPDANEQYF	.	TRBJ2-7	.	TRBV5-4
TGTGCCAGTAGTATGTACTGGGGGCCGCTCTACGAGCAGTACTTC	CASSMYWGPLYEQYF	.	TRBJ2-7	.	TRBV19
TGTGCCACCAGCGGCCGGGAATGGGGGACACTTAACTATGGCTACACCTTC	CATSGREWGTLNYGYTF	.	TRBJ1-2	.	TRBV15
TGTGCCAGCAGCTCAGCCGGAGGGCAGCCCCAGCATTTT	CASSSAGGQPQHF	.	TRBJ1-5	.	TRBV5-4
TGTGCCATCAGTGAGGACAGGGGAGGTGAGCGCAATCAGCCCCAGCATTTT	CAISEDRGGERNQPQHF	TRBD1	TRBJ1-5	few	TRBV10-3
TGTGCCAGCTCGCGACTAGCATTGAAGTCAGAGACCCAGTACTTC	CASSRLALKSETQYF	TRBD2	TRBJ2-5	.	TRBV2
TGTGCCAGTAGTGCCCGGACACGTTCCTACGAGCAGTACTTC	CASSARTRSYEQYF	.	TRBJ2-7	.	TRBV19
TGTGCAAGTCGCTTAGGAGGACACCTCTACGAGCAGTACTTC	CASRLGGHLYEQYF	.	TRBJ2-7	.	TRBV12-2
TGTGCCAGCAGTTACTCGTATGAGGGTACAGATACGCAGTATTTT	CASSYSYEGTDTQYF	.	TRBJ2-3	.	TRBV6-6
TGTGCCAGCACGTCAGGGGTCCTCATTAACAATGAGCAGTTCTTC	CASTSGVLINNEQFF	.	TRBJ2-1	.	TRBV11-2
TGTGCCTGGAGTGTACCGGCGGGCGGTGGCTACACCTTC	CAWSVPAGGGYTF	.	TRBJ1-2	.	TRBV30
TGCGCCAGCAGCCCTGGACAGTTTTACGAGCAGTACTTC	CASSPGQFYEQYF	.	TRBJ2-7	.	TRBV5-1
TGCGCCAGCAGCCAAGGTACGGGCGCGGGCTATGGCTACACCTTC	CASSQGTGAGYGYTF	.	TRBJ1-2	.	TRBV4-1
TGTGCCAGCAGCGCCCAAGGACAGGCGAAAGAGACCCAGTACTTC	CASSAQGQAKETQYF	TRBD1	TRBJ2-5	.	TRBV2
TGCAGCGTTCTTTTCGGGTTCGGAGATACGCAGTATTTT	CSVLFGFGDTQYF	.	TRBJ2-3	few	TRBV29-1
TGTGCCAGCAGACCCCAGGGGGACGGCAATCAGCCCCAGCATTTT	CASRPQGDGNQPQHF	TRBD1	TRBJ1-5	.	TRBV6-6
TGTGCCAGCAGCGCCGGGGGTAACACTAATGAAAAACTGTTTTTT	CASSAGGNTNEKLFF	.	TRBJ1-4	.	TRBV7-9
TGTGCCAGCAGCTTCAGCGGGGGAGATACGCAGTATTTT	CASSFSGGDTQYF	TRBD2	TRBJ2-3	.	TRBV9
TGTGCCAGCAGCTTACGGGGGGTGTGGGAGACCCAGTACTTC	CASSLRGVWETQYF	TRBD2	TRBJ2-5	.	TRBV7-2